Listed below are T cell receptor beta chains from one sample, sequenced in a study of T cell responses to AZD1222 COVID-19 vaccine. Sequencing used immunoSEQ multiplex PCR; TCRdb keeps in-frame clones, though not all of them. This table holds around 66,000 clones, about four fifths found once. The material was peripheral blood, obtained on day 0 of MenACWY control vaccination. All receptors come from an adult in good health. Each CDR3 is given without its conserved first and last residue. The size entry is marked missing in some rows and otherwise reads once, few, many or a size class.

ASSSGTGNTIY	TRBV5-1	TRBJ1-3	NA
ASSIRGLVDSPLH	TRBV6-5	TRBJ1-6	NA
AWSSMGLEAF	TRBV30	TRBJ1-1	NA
SARRTNTQY	TRBV20-1	TRBJ2-3	NA
ASSLGPGVAAPSNIQY	TRBV7-2	TRBJ2-4	NA
AWSSGVWEGEQY	TRBV30	TRBJ2-7	NA
ASSPNLSGSSF	TRBV7-8	TRBJ2-7	NA
ASSIDRTGGMNTEAF	TRBV19	TRBJ1-1	once
ATAAGGNQPQH	TRBV6-5	TRBJ1-5	NA
ASRDSGANVLT	TRBV2	TRBJ2-6	NA
ASSFSPTANTEAF	TRBV27	TRBJ1-1	NA
ASSLVRVPMNTEAF	TRBV7-8	TRBJ1-1	few
ASRPPGLILNEQF	TRBV2	TRBJ2-1	NA
ASSDTGYTEAF	TRBV18	TRBJ1-1	NA
ASRARDVDTEAF	TRBV4-1	TRBJ1-1	NA
ASSLGRGRNTEAF	TRBV3-1/TRBV3-2	TRBJ1-1	many
ASSLGGTGGGLYEQY	TRBV28	TRBJ2-7	NA
ASSITGGTEAF	TRBV19	TRBJ1-1	few
ASSPRNSGSTGNEQF	TRBV7-2	TRBJ2-1	NA
SASSEGGNTIY	TRBV20-1	TRBJ1-3	NA
ASSLSPGQTEQQF	TRBV27	TRBJ2-1	NA
ASSQQEVGGYT	TRBV3-1/TRBV3-2	TRBJ1-2	NA
ASTRSGTVSNQPQH	TRBV6-6	TRBJ1-5	NA